The next 5 T cell receptor beta chains were all read from a single sample in a study of Graves' ophthalmopathy and Graves' hyperthyroidism. CDR3 regions of TCR beta were amplified from RNA transcripts. An initial RT-PCR round employing HTBI primers preceded a second-round multiplex PCR. TCRdb recomputed calls from the multiplex PCR reads with MiXCR, one row per CDR3 protein. Of over a million distinct CDR3 sequences in the sample, about two fifths were seen once. Sample: peripheral blood or thyroid tissue (not recorded which). These receptors were collected from an adult man with Graves' hyperthyroidism.

The table lists this clonotype with many counts. The chain joins TRBV19 to TRBJ2-2; D not certain. The V gene lost 7 bases and the J gene lost 7 bases, with 4 bases spanning the gap. CDR3 length equals 10 residues. Germline CDR1 LNHDA, CDR2 SQIVND (reference sequence). The CDR3 loop reads CASKDGELFF. Written as DNA, the CDR3 is TGTGCCAGTAAGGACGGGGAGCTGTTTTTT.

This clonotype was seen repeatedly, ten times or more. The CDR3, as DNA: TGTGCCAGCAGCTTACTTCTAGGGGTAGGCAACGAGCAGTACTTC. Translating gives CASSLLLGVGNEQYF. The rearrangement links TRBV11-2 to TRBJ2-7; perhaps TRBD1 as D (5 bases). V gave up 2 bases and J gave up 5 bases, with 16 bases separating them. The CDR3 is 15 amino acids. The germline V gene has CDR1 SGHAT and CDR2 FQNNGV.

This clonotype showed up just a few times. The chain uses TRBV6-5 and TRBJ1-2; 8 nucleotides agree with TRBD1. The CDR3 totals 16 residues. Germline CDR1 MNHEY, CDR2 SVGAGI. Trimming took 0 bases from V and 6 from J; bases not matched to a gene: 9. DNA for the CDR3: TGTGCCAGCAGTTACTCCTATGCGGACAGGGCTGATGGCTACACCTTC. This sequence encodes CASSYSYADRADGYTF.

The chain links TRBV24-1 to TRBJ2-5; possible D gene TRBD2, 6 bases. V lost 12 bases and J lost 2, with 9 bases in between. Germline V gene lookup returns CDR1 KGHDR and CDR2 SFDVKD. The CDR3 has 11 residues. For the CDR3, the DNA is TGTGCCGGAGGGGTTCAAGAGACCCAGTACTTC. Translation gives CAGGVQETQYF.

At least ten counts were recorded for this clonotype. CDR3 coding DNA: TGTGCCATCAGTCGAGCTGGAAGCGACACTGAAGCTTTCTTT. This translates into CAISRAGSDTEAFF. The chain combines TRBV10-3 with TRBJ1-1; D ambiguous. Trimming took 5 bases from V and 3 from J, leaving 13 bases between them. Germline V gene lookup returns CDR1 ENHRY and CDR2 SYGVKD. The CDR3 covers 14 residues.